This paragraph reports one TCR beta chain. This entry belongs to a study of blood T cell repertoires in COVID-19. Germline V gives CDR1 LNHDA, CDR2 SQIVND (reference sequence). The CDR3 sequence is 14 residues long. Trimming shortened V by 5 bases and J by 1 base, and 11 bases separated the two germline ends. Cohorts were based on clinical histories the participants reported. This table comes from immunoSEQ multiplex PCR, and its TCRdb copy is limited to in-frame clones, with some not included. The sample carries roughly 180,000 clones, approximately 86% recorded once. The sequencing input was PBMCs or T cells enriched from blood (not recorded which). This TCR came from a woman aged 30 to 39 who had recovered from COVID-19. The gene calls are TRBV19 and TRBJ1-1; no definite D call. CDR3 amino acids: CASSATGSNTEAFF. DNA of the CDR3: TGTGCCAGTAGTGCTACCGGGTCGAACACTGAAGCTTTCTTT.